The present T cell receptor beta chain was sequenced within a study of identical twins. General observations from the study: Findings came from cross-sectional statistics, without long-term follow-up of donors. Models came in too low on out-of-frame TCR alpha sharing in monozygotic twins.

This CDR3 comprises 16 residues. The germline V and J ends were trimmed by 1 base and 0 bases, with 7 bases remaining between them. From germline, CDR1 is LGHDT and CDR2 YNNKEL (reference sequence). To note about this clonotype: What it binds is unknown.

Using its own MiXCR run on the 5' RACE reads, TCRdb lists one record per CDR3 protein. The sample lists some 900,000 distinct CDR3 sequences; about 12% were seen once. This sample also belongs to another study, concerning yellow fever vaccine responses in identical twins. That investigation notes: Reportedly, the T cell response mounted by twins to vaccine seemed partly convergent, partly personalized.

The rearrangement joins TRBV3-1 to TRBJ2-6, with D possibly TRBD2 on 5 matching bases. The receptor was derived from a woman aged 18-29 years in good health. The source material was PBMCs. This CDR3 reads CASSQAAGSGANVLTF. The CDR3 DNA sequence: TGTGCCAGCAGCCAAGCTGCGGGCTCTGGGGCCAACGTCCTGACTTTC. The full variable domain, its missing parts supplied by reference TRBV3-1 and TRBJ2-6, is DTAVSQTPKYLVTQMGNDKSIKCEQNLGHDTMYWYKQDSKKFLKIMFSYNNKELIINETVPNRFSPKSPDKAHLNLHINSLELGDSAVYFCASSQAAGSGANVLTFGAGSRLTVL.